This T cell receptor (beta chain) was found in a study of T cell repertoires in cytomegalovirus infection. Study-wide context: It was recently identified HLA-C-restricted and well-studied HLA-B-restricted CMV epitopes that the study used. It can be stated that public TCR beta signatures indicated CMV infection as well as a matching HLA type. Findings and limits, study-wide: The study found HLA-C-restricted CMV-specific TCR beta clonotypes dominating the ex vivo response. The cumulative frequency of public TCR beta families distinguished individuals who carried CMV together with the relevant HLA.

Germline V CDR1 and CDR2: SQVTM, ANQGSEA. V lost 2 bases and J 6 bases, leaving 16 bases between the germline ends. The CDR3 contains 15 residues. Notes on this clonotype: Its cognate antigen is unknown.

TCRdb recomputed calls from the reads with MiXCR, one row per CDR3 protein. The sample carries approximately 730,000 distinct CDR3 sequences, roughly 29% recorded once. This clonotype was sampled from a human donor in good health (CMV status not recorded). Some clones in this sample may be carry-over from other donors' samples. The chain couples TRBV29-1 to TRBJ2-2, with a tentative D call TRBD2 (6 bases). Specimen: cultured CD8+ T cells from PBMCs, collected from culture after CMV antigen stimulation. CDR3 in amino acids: CSVERRGSTAGELFF. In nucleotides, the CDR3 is TGCAGCGTTGAACGGCGGGGCTCCACGGCCGGGGAGCTGTTTTTT.